Listed below are T cell receptor beta chains from one sample, sequenced in a study of T cell changes during pregnancy in multiple sclerosis. Clones were sequenced by immunoSEQ multiplex PCR, and TCRdb holds only the in-frame ones, with some missing. The sample contains 80,000 to 100,000 clones, 93% of which appear only once. Sequencing was performed on peripheral blood, taken after pregnancy. These TCRs come from a female donor with multiple sclerosis, enrolled in a pregnancy study. CDR3s include the opening cysteine and the closing phenylalanine or tryptophan. Each record gives: V gene, J gene, clone size, D gene, CDR3 protein, CDR3 DNA. A D gene is named only where the DNA matches it firmly. Clone sizes are given selectively: once, few, many, or a class where the clone is expanded.

TRBV11-2,TRBJ1-2,-,TRBD1,CASSLEGQGTGGYTF,TGTGCCAGCAGCTTAGAGGGACAGGGGACTGGCGGCTACACCTTC
TRBV9,TRBJ2-2,-,-,CASSPNVQPTGELFF,TGTGCCAGCAGCCCGAATGTACAGCCCACCGGGGAGCTGTTTTTT
TRBV9,TRBJ2-7,-,-,CASSVGEGVGYEQYF,TGTGCCAGCAGCGTAGGAGAAGGGGTAGGCTACGAGCAGTACTTC
TRBV11-2,TRBJ2-7,-,TRBD1,CASSLGQGEYEQYF,TGTGCCAGCAGCTTAGGACAGGGGGAATACGAGCAGTACTTC
TRBV5-6,TRBJ1-5,-,-,CASSLGGGGQPQHF,TGTGCCAGCAGCTTGGGGGGGGGAGGGCAGCCCCAGCATTTT
TRBV5-1,TRBJ2-2,-,TRBD2,CASTGPPLAGNTGELFF,TGCGCCAGCACAGGACCCCCGCTAGCGGGGAACACCGGGGAGCTGTTTTTT
TRBV7-9,TRBJ2-1,once,-,CASSNTGAYNEQFF,TGTGCCAGCAGCAACACCGGGGCCTACAATGAGCAGTTCTTC
TRBV5-1,TRBJ2-3,-,-,CASSAQRTVSTDTQYF,TGCGCCAGCAGTGCCCAAAGGACAGTTAGCACAGATACGCAGTATTTT
TRBV5-8,TRBJ2-1,-,TRBD1,CASSGGQGYYNEQFF,TGTGCCAGCAGCGGCGGACAGGGATACTACAATGAGCAGTTCTTC
TRBV19,TRBJ2-3,-,TRBD2,CASSPAGGGDTQYF,TGTGCCAGTAGTCCGGCGGGAGGAGGAGATACGCAGTATTTT
TRBV5-1,TRBJ2-2,-,TRBD1,CASSSGDSFTGELFF,TGCGCCAGCAGCTCAGGGGACAGTTTCACCGGGGAGCTGTTTTTT
TRBV19,TRBJ2-1,-,-,CASSYLSSYNEQFF,TGTGCCAGTAGTTACCTCAGCTCCTACAATGAGCAGTTCTTC
TRBV7-8,TRBJ1-5,-,-,CASSGDTSNQPQHF,TGTGCCAGCAGCGGCGACACAAGCAATCAGCCCCAGCATTTT
TRBV7-2,TRBJ1-5,-,-,CASSPTGGKDQPQHF,TGTGCCAGCAGCCCAACGGGAGGAAAGGATCAGCCCCAGCATTTT
TRBV27,TRBJ1-5,-,TRBD1,CASSLFGTGRQPQHF,TGTGCCAGCAGTTTATTTGGGACAGGGCGTCAGCCCCAGCATTTT
TRBV6-1,TRBJ2-3,-,-,CASSEVGGREYF,TGTGCCAGCAGTGAAGTGGGCGGGCGAGAGTATTTT
TRBV29-1,TRBJ2-1,-,-,CSYPRGGWNEQFF,TGCAGCTATCCGAGGGGGGGGTGGAATGAGCAGTTCTTC
TRBV9,TRBJ2-1,once,-,CASSAGTASNEQFF,TGTGCCAGCAGCGCCGGGACTGCCTCTAATGAGCAGTTCTTC
TRBV18,TRBJ1-2,-,-,CASSPSWDTNYGYTF,TGTGCCAGCTCACCGTCTTGGGACACTAACTATGGCTACACCTTC
TRBV4-1,TRBJ2-1,-,TRBD2,CASSQESGRAAYNEQFF,TGCGCCAGCAGCCAAGAAAGCGGGAGGGCGGCTTACAATGAGCAGTTCTTC
TRBV7-2,TRBJ1-1,-,-,CASSPGGRYGTEAFF,TGTGCCAGCAGCCCGGGGGGGAGGTATGGCACTGAAGCTTTCTTT
TRBV7-9,TRBJ2-1,-,TRBD2,CASSLELARGNEQFF,TGTGCCAGCAGCTTAGAACTAGCGAGGGGCAATGAGCAGTTCTTC
TRBV11-2,TRBJ1-1,-,TRBD1,CASSTTTGQGEEAFF,TGTGCCAGCAGCACAACGACTGGACAGGGCGAGGAAGCTTTCTTT
TRBV29-1,TRBJ1-5,-,-,CSDKDSPKIDQPQHF,TGCAGCGATAAGGACAGCCCAAAGATCGATCAGCCCCAGCATTTT
TRBV27,TRBJ2-7,-,-,CASSLSTQYEQYF,TGTGCCAGCAGTTTATCGACACAGTACGAGCAGTACTTC
TRBV4-3,TRBJ2-3,-,-,CASSQAPGLKSSTDTQYF,TGCGCCAGCAGCCAAGCCCCGGGACTGAAGTCTAGCACAGATACGCAGTATTTT
TRBV5-1,TRBJ1-2,-,TRBD1,CASGTGSNYGYTF,TGCGCCAGCGGGACAGGGAGTAACTATGGCTACACCTTC
TRBV6-5,TRBJ2-3,-,-,CASSYRAGASQYF,TGTGCCAGCAGTTACCGAGCAGGGGCTTCGCAGTATTTT
TRBV28,TRBJ2-5,-,-,CASSWAGLSEVETQYF,TGTGCCAGCAGTTGGGCAGGCCTATCTGAAGTGGAGACCCAGTACTTC
TRBV2,TRBJ1-5,-,TRBD1,CASSEGQGVGQPQHF,TGTGCCAGCAGTGAGGGCCAGGGGGTTGGTCAGCCCCAGCATTTT
TRBV19,TRBJ2-2,-,TRBD2,CASSLGLADSNTGELFF,TGTGCCAGTAGCCTGGGACTAGCGGACTCGAACACCGGGGAGCTGTTTTTT
TRBV5-5,TRBJ1-3,-,-,CASSWTSSGNTIYF,TGTGCCAGCAGCTGGACATCCTCTGGAAACACCATATATTTT
TRBV18,TRBJ1-5,-,-,CASSPTGGHSNQPQHF,TGTGCCAGCTCACCGACTGGCGGTCATAGCAATCAGCCCCAGCATTTT